This T cell receptor (beta chain) originates from a study of long-term antiretroviral therapy in people with HIV. Study background: The earliest samples predate the 2015 immediate-ART recommendation by about a decade.

The V gene end was trimmed by 4 bases and the J gene end by 6 bases; junction bases not matched to a gene: 2. This CDR3 has 12 amino acids. In germline, CDR1 is MDHEN, CDR2 SYDVKM. Survey-level resolution applied to immunoSEQ assay v3.0. Sequencing was performed with immunoSEQ multiplex PCR; in TCRdb, only in-frame clones are kept and a portion is missing. Among over 35,000 clones listed, around 75% were seen once. Study outcomes and limitations: Transplant-donor-level diversity was not reached after ART, though diversity increased. The study found narrower CDR3 length ranges in HIV repertoires than in controls.

A remark on this clone: Its target is unknown.

The J gene is TRBJ2-7, the V gene TRBV28; 8 bases are shared with TRBD1. The starting material was unsorted PBMCs, obtained 1.5 years after starting antiretroviral therapy. The TCR was taken from a man younger than 30 with HIV. CDR3: CASSSGGREQYF. The CDR3, as DNA: TGTGCCAGCAGTTCAGGGGGCCGCGAGCAGTACTTC.